Below, 32 T cell receptor beta chains from the same sample are listed, as sequenced in a study of cytomegalovirus exposure and HLA in healthy donors. 13 Jbeta primers and 60 Vbeta primers were used for the PCR. The repertoire was sequenced with immunoSEQ multiplex PCR; TCRdb's copy has only in-frame clones and lacks some. The table has approximately 140,000 clones, 60% to 85% seen once. The material sequenced was PBMCs. The receptors stem from a man aged 40-49 years in good health and CMV-seropositive.

The chain employs TRBV11-2 and TRBJ1-2; 8 bases line up with TRBD1. This CDR3 contains 16 residues. Germline CDR1 reads SGHAT; CDR2 reads FQNNGV. V trimming: 2 bases; J trimming: 4 bases; junction bases outside the gene matches: 9. The CDR3 sequence: CASSLLPGQAPYGYTF. CDR3 sequence (DNA): TGTGCCAGCAGCTTACTCCCGGGACAGGCTCCCTATGGCTACACCTTC.

The CDR3: CASSTGTEAEKLFF. The CDR3 DNA sequence: TGTGCCAGCAGCACCGGGACAGAGGCGGAAAAACTGTTTTTT. This chain joins TRBV28 and TRBJ1-4; 7 bases align to TRBD1. The ends lost 6 bases at V and 8 bases at J; junction bases unmatched: 9. The CDR3 is made up of 14 amino acids. Looked up from germline, CDR1 is MDHEN and CDR2 is SYDVKM.

The rearrangement joins TRBV7-2 to TRBJ2-3; 9 bases agree with TRBD2. The CDR3 is 14 amino acids. Trimming took 4 bases from V and 4 from J; bases not matched to a gene: 3. Germline CDR1 reads SGHTA; CDR2 reads FQGNSA. The CDR3 DNA is TGTGCCAGCAGCTCCCCTAGCGGGGCAGATACGCAGTATTTT. Residues: CASSSPSGADTQYF.

The chain has TRBV9 and TRBJ2-3; 13 bases agree with TRBD2. The ends lost 5 bases at V and 4 bases at J; junction bases unmatched: 4. The CDR3 extends over 15 amino acids. Germline V gene data show CDR1 as SGDLS and CDR2 as YYNGEE. The CDR3, as DNA: TGTGCCAGCAGTCGGACTAGCGGGAGTGCAGATACGCAGTATTTT. Protein sequence: CASSRTSGSADTQYF.

This chain uses TRBV7-2 with TRBJ2-1; D is perhaps TRBD2 (5 bases). The CDR3 runs to 14 residues. From germline, CDR1 is SGHTA and CDR2 FQGNSA. V lost 5 bases and J lost 2, with 10 bases in between. Here the CDR3 DNA reads TGTGCCAGCAGCCTTTCCGGGACCTACAATGAGCAGTTCTTC. As protein: CASSLSGTYNEQFF.

This clone occurred a few times. V usage is TRBV7-8 and J usage is TRBJ2-1; D might be TRBD2 (6 bases). CDR3 length: 14 residues. V was shortened by 3 bases and J by 3 bases, with 9 bases between the two germline ends. Germline assignment: CDR1 SGHVS and CDR2 FQNEAQ. The CDR3 sequence: CASSFRRGYNEQFF. The CDR3 DNA follows: TGTGCCAGCAGCTTCAGGAGGGGCTACAATGAGCAGTTCTTC. Drawing the rest from reference TRBV7-8 and TRBJ2-1, the complete variable domain is GAGVSQSPRYKVAKRGQDVALRCDPISGHVSLFWYQQALGQGPEFLTYFQNEAQLDKSGLPSDRFFAERPEGSVSTLKIQRTQQEDSAVYLCASSFRRGYNEQFFGPGTRLTVL.

V usage is TRBV7-9 and J usage is TRBJ2-4; TRBD2 matches 12 bases. CDR3 length equals 16 residues. Losses at the gene ends were 5 bases for V and 2 bases for J; bases not matched to a gene: 4. Germline V gene sequence: CDR1 SEHNR, CDR2 FQNEAQ (reference sequence). The CDR3 DNA sequence: TGTGCCAGCAGCGCGGGACTAGCGGGCCCCAAAAACATTCAGTACTTC. As protein: CASSAGLAGPKNIQYF.

The chain joins TRBV7-9 to TRBJ2-3; 10 bases match TRBD2. This CDR3 comprises 19 residues. The V segment lost 4 bases and the J segment 1 base; nucleotides outside the gene matches: 14. The V gene's germline CDR1 is SEHNR and CDR2 FQNEAQ (reference sequence). Here the CDR3 reads CASSWSGRVGGYGTDTQYF. Here the CDR3 DNA reads TGTGCCAGCAGCTGGAGCGGGAGGGTTGGAGGATATGGCACAGATACGCAGTATTTT.

Only one count was recorded for this clone. The V call is TRBV4-1, the J call TRBJ2-7; the D gene is possibly TRBD2 (5 bases). The CDR3 covers 14 residues. V gave up 3 bases and J gave up 5 bases, with 14 bases separating them. Germline CDR1 is MGHRA and CDR2 is YSYEKL. The CDR3 spells CASSQRAGPHEQYF. In DNA, the CDR3 is TGCGCCAGCAGCCAGAGGGCAGGACCACACGAGCAGTACTTC.

The chain couples TRBV15 to TRBJ2-1; 15 bases line up with TRBD2. CDR1 and CDR2 from the germline V gene are LNHNV and YYDKDF (reference sequence). The CDR3 sequence is 16 residues long. Trimming removed 5 bases from V and 14 bases from J; junction bases left unmatched: 13. The CDR3 here is CATSRGTSGGMAKEFF. The DNA of the CDR3 is TGTGCCACCAGCCGTGGGACTAGCGGGGGGATGGCTAAGGAGTTCTTC.

CDR3: CASSPTGYNEQFF. Written as DNA, the CDR3 is TGTGCCAGCAGCCCGACAGGTTACAATGAGCAGTTCTTC. The gene calls are TRBV7-3 and TRBJ2-1, with a tentative D call TRBD1 (6 bases). The CDR3 is made up of 13 amino acids. With 5 bases removed from V and 4 bases from J, the gap between germline ends came to 9 bases. CDR1 SGHTA and CDR2 FQGTGA come from the germline V gene.

This chain uses TRBV5-8 with TRBJ2-5; 8 bases are a match to TRBD1. The DNA end is a closer match to TRBJ2-7, so the J assignment may be wrong. Germline values: CDR1 SGHTS, CDR2 YDEGEE. The CDR3 sequence is 14 residues long. The CDR3 DNA reads TGTGCCAGCAGCTTCCAGGGGGCAAACCACGAGCAGTACTTC. It encodes CASSFQGANHEQYF.

V usage is TRBV6-5 and J usage is TRBJ1-2; TRBD1 might be the D (5 bases). V shed 4 bases and J shed 7 bases, with 10 bases lying between them. Germline assignment: CDR1 MNHEY and CDR2 SVGAGI. CDR3 length equals 12 residues. CDR3: CASSSSGGGYTF. CDR3 DNA: TGTGCCAGCAGTTCCTCCGGGGGTGGCTACACCTTC.

J is TRBJ2-7 and V is TRBV6-1; D possibly corresponds to TRBD2 (5 bases). V gave up 2 bases and J gave up 5 bases, with 7 bases separating them. This CDR3 comprises 12 residues. Germline V gene sequence: CDR1 MNHNS, CDR2 SASEGT. The CDR3 DNA reads TGTGCCAGCAGTGAATCCGGGGACGAGCAGTACTTC. It yields the protein CASSESGDEQYF.

This rearrangement joins TRBV30 to TRBJ2-5; 8 bases map to TRBD1. Germline trimming cut 5 bases from V and 5 bases from J; bases unmatched to any gene: 10. The CDR3 has 14 amino acids. Germline-derived CDR1 and CDR2 are GTSNPN and SVGIG (reference sequence). CDR3 amino acids: CAWGEYRGRETQYF. The CDR3 nucleotides are TGTGCCTGGGGGGAATACAGGGGGAGGGAGACCCAGTACTTC. Using reference TRBV30 and TRBJ2-5 for the parts outside the CDR3, the full variable domain is SQTIHQWPATLVQPVGSPLSLECTVEGTSNPNLYWYRQAAGRGLQLLFYSVGIGQISSEVPQNLSASRPQDRQFILSSKKLLLSDSGFYLCAWGEYRGRETQYFGPGTRLLVL.

V is TRBV11-1 and J is TRBJ1-1; 10 nucleotides agree with TRBD1. The J segment lost 6 bases and the V segment lost 8 bases, leaving 12 bases of the junction unmatched. Germline loops: CDR1 SGHAT, CDR2 FQDESV (reference sequence). The CDR3 has 15 amino acids. In DNA, the CDR3 is TGTGCCAGCGCCTCGACCCGGGACAGGGGATCTGAAGCTTTCTTT. Translation: CASASTRDRGSEAFF.

The V call is TRBV28, the J call TRBJ2-7; 7 nucleotides line up with TRBD2. Losses at the gene ends were 3 bases for V and 5 bases for J; bases not matched to a gene: 7. Germline V gene data show CDR1 as MDHEN and CDR2 as SYDVKM. The CDR3 has 14 amino acids. The CDR3 spells CASSFSGTKDEQYF. The CDR3 nucleotides read TGTGCCAGCAGTTTCTCCGGGACTAAGGACGAGCAGTACTTC.

This chain uses TRBV6-1 with TRBJ2-7; D remains unclear. In germline, CDR1 is MNHNS, CDR2 SASEGT. There are 15 residues in the CDR3. Trimming stripped 0 bases from V and 10 bases from J, with 19 bases between. CDR3 sequence reads: CASSEASRGLRRQYF. In DNA form, the CDR3 reads TGTGCCAGCAGTGAAGCGTCGCGAGGTTTACGTCGCCAGTACTTC.

V and J are TRBV4-1 and TRBJ2-1; D may be TRBD1 (5 bases). Germline V gene data show CDR1 as MGHRA and CDR2 as YSYEKL. The CDR3 runs 16 residues. The germline V and J ends were trimmed by 2 bases and 0 bases, with 11 bases remaining between them. The DNA of the CDR3 is TGCGCCAGCAGCCAACCGAGACAGAGCTCCTACAATGAGCAGTTCTTC. Amino acids: CASSQPRQSSYNEQFF.

The chain uses TRBV2 and TRBJ1-5; maybe TRBD1 (5 bases). Trimming took 6 bases from V and 0 from J, leaving 15 bases between them. Germline CDR1 reads SNHLY; CDR2 reads FYNNEI. The CDR3 sequence is 16 residues long. Written as DNA, the CDR3 is TGTGCCAGCAGCCGGGAGGGACCATATAGCAATCAGCCCCAGCATTTT. Its protein product is CASSREGPYSNQPQHF.

The CDR3 DNA reads TGTGCCAGCAGCTCCGGCGGGCACACCTACGAGCAGTACTTC. Translating gives CASSSGGHTYEQYF. The chain couples TRBV13 to TRBJ2-7; D perhaps matches TRBD2 (5 bases). The CDR3 is made up of 14 amino acids. Trimming took 4 bases from V and 2 from J, leaving 12 bases between them. Per the germline V gene, CDR1 is PRHDT and CDR2 is FYEKMQ (reference sequence). Based on the CDR3 plus reference TRBV13 and TRBJ2-7, the full variable domain is AAGVIQSPRHLIKEKRETATLKCYPIPRHDTVYWYQQGPGQDPQFLISFYEKMQSDKGSIPDRFSAQQFSDYHSELNMSSLELGDSALYFCASSSGGHTYEQYFGPGTRLTVT.

V is TRBV5-4 and J is TRBJ2-1, with 13 bases fitting TRBD2. The CDR3 runs 15 residues. The V gene end was trimmed by 1 base and the J gene end by 7 bases; junction bases not matched to a gene: 2. Germline loops: CDR1 SGHNT, CDR2 YYREEE (reference sequence). The CDR3 spells CASSLTSGRENEQFF. The CDR3 DNA reads TGTGCCAGCAGCTTGACTAGCGGGAGGGAAAATGAGCAGTTCTTC.

The V call is TRBV6-4, the J call TRBJ2-1; D is perhaps TRBD2 (6 bases). V gave up 5 bases and J gave up 2 bases, with 13 bases separating them. CDR1 and CDR2 (germline): MRHNA, SNTAGT. The CDR3 sequence is 15 residues long. CDR3 sequence (DNA): TGTGCCAGCAGTCTCGAGCGGGCCCCCTACAATGAGCAGTTCTTC. This codes for CASSLERAPYNEQFF.

This clone was seen more than once but under ten times. The genes are TRBV5-1 and TRBJ2-3, with a tentative D call TRBD2 (5 bases). The CDR3 runs 14 residues. V was pared by 0 bases and J by 4 bases, with 9 bases between. Looked up from germline, CDR1 is SGHRS and CDR2 is YFSETQ. This CDR3 reads CASSLATGADTQYF. CDR3 in DNA: TGCGCCAGCAGCTTGGCCACCGGGGCAGATACGCAGTATTTT.

The rearrangement uses TRBV19 and TRBJ1-5; D is possibly TRBD1 (5 bases). V was shortened by 3 bases and J by 7 bases, with 19 bases between the two germline ends. CDR3 size: 16 residues. Germline CDR1 and CDR2: LNHDA and SQIVND (reference sequence). CDR3 nucleotide sequence: TGTGCCAGTAGTATTAATGTCGGGGGTCTAAGGCAGCCCCAGCATTTT. Its protein is CASSINVGGLRQPQHF. The full variable domain, its missing parts supplied by reference TRBV19 and TRBJ1-5, is DGGITQSPKYLFRKEGQNVTLSCEQNLNHDAMYWYRQDPGQGLRLIYYSQIVNDFQKGDIAEGYSVSREKKESFPLTVTSAQKNPTAFYLCASSINVGGLRQPQHFGDGTRLSIL.

This clone was detected a few times. J is TRBJ1-1 and V is TRBV27; TRBD1 aligns across 8 bases. V shed 3 bases, J shed 6 bases, and the junction held 9 bases outside the gene matches. CDR1 is MNHEY, CDR2 SMNVEV, per germline (reference sequence). The CDR3 consists of 15 residues. CDR3 region: CASSFPRQGSAEAFF. In nucleotides, the CDR3 is TGTGCCAGCAGTTTCCCCAGACAGGGGTCGGCTGAAGCTTTCTTT.

This chain joins TRBV11-2 and TRBJ2-7; the D gene is possibly TRBD2 (6 bases). The V gene lost 6 bases and the J gene lost 6 bases, with 15 bases spanning the gap. Germline V lookup: CDR1 SGHAT, CDR2 FQNNGV. The CDR3 is made up of 13 amino acids. The CDR3 reads CASRTSSAREQYF. CDR3 DNA sequence: TGTGCCAGCAGGACATCTAGCGCACGCGAGCAGTACTTC.

The chain links TRBV6-4 to TRBJ1-1; 8 bases are shared with TRBD1. Unmatched junction bases numbered 10, after V lost 5 bases and J lost 8 bases. The CDR3 length is 14 residues. Germline values: CDR1 MRHNA, CDR2 SNTAGT. As DNA, the CDR3 is TGTGCCAGCAGTCCACAGGGGGGGACTAACGAAGCTTTCTTT. This encodes CASSPQGGTNEAFF.

The chain has TRBV5-1 and TRBJ2-5; TRBD1 agrees at 7 bases. In germline, CDR1 is SGHRS, CDR2 YFSETQ. CDR3 length: 14 residues. Trimming took 0 bases from V and 3 from J; bases not matched to a gene: 2. CDR3: CASSLVTGEETQYF. In DNA, the CDR3 is TGCGCCAGCAGCTTGGTAACAGGGGAAGAGACCCAGTACTTC.

V is TRBV5-4 and J is TRBJ1-1; D may be TRBD1 (6 bases). V gave up 3 bases and J gave up 5 bases, with 11 bases separating them. The germline gives CDR1 SGHNT, CDR2 YYREEE (reference sequence). CDR3 length: 13 amino acids. CDR3 protein: CASSSPQGTEAFF. The CDR3 nucleotides are TGTGCCAGCAGCTCCCCACAGGGAACTGAAGCTTTCTTT.

The rearrangement links TRBV7-9 to TRBJ2-2, with 11 bases aligning to TRBD1. The CDR3 extends over 17 amino acids. Germline-derived CDR1 and CDR2 are SEHNR and FQNEAQ (reference sequence). V lost 0 bases to trimming and J lost 2 bases; unmatched junction nucleotides: 2. The CDR3 DNA reads as TGTGCCAGCAGCTTAGCAGGGACAGGGGGAAACACCGGGGAGCTGTTTTTT. Its translation: CASSLAGTGGNTGELFF.

V and J are TRBV5-1 and TRBJ2-5; D possibly corresponds to TRBD2 (6 bases). The germline CDR1 and CDR2 sequences are SGHRS and YFSETQ. This CDR3 has 14 amino acids. V was trimmed by 4 bases and J by 2 bases, leaving 12 bases between them. The CDR3 spells CASSPGVAQETQYF. The DNA of the CDR3 is TGCGCCAGCAGCCCGGGGGTGGCTCAAGAGACCCAGTACTTC.